This T cell receptor (beta chain) was captured by sequencing in a study of cytomegalovirus exposure and HLA in healthy donors. Study-wide points: A likely sequencing artifact accounted for one observed cluster of highly shared sequence variants. Rarity characterized most TCR sequences, yet some public TCRs appeared in many donors. Immune exposure was documented only through CMV serostatus.

In this sample, this clone turned up once. What it recognizes is unknown. Vbeta (60) and Jbeta (13) primers were used in the PCR. Profiling relied on immunoSEQ multiplex PCR, and the TCRdb table lists in-frame clones only, not all of them. The sample consists of some 110,000 clones, 75% to 85% of them appearing once. Looked up from germline, CDR1 is MDHEN and CDR2 is SYDVKM. V shed 7 bases and J shed 4 bases, with 17 bases lying between them. The CDR3 length is 14 residues. V and J are TRBV28 and TRBJ2-7; D may be TRBD1 (6 bases). Specimen: PBMCs. This TCR derives from a man between 18 and 35 years old in good health and CMV-seronegative. CDR3 sequence reads: CASNTPGDQYEQYF. Written as DNA, the CDR3 is TGTGCCAGCAACACCCCAGGGGACCAATACGAGCAGTACTTC.